This T cell receptor (beta chain) was sequenced for a study of blood T cell repertoires in COVID-19. Study-wide context: Whether acute or convalescent, the COVID-19 samples came from the United States, Italy and Spain. T cells, B-cell-depleted T cells, or PBMCs provided the cDNA or gDNA that served as material.

This CDR3 spans 13 amino acids. The junction had 3 bases not matched to a gene; V was cut back by 5 bases and J by 3 bases. Original analysis: Reference gene primers were amplified, and this amplification served to estimate nucleated cell counts. TCRdb keeps only in-frame clones here, not all; method: immunoSEQ multiplex PCR. V and J calls and clone size come straight from that table; D and trimming were deduced from the DNA. Found here are about 86,000 clones, more than 75% of them singletons; the top ten hold roughly 1.1%. The J gene is TRBJ1-2, the V gene TRBV12-3 or TRBV12-4, with 7 bases identical to TRBD1. This receptor was identified in a human donor in a cohort sampled during active COVID-19. The sample comprised peripheral blood. CDR3 residues: CASSHRGDYGYTF. CDR3 DNA: TGTGCCAGCAGTCACAGGGGCGACTATGGCTACACCTTC.